Sequencing of this T cell receptor (beta chain) was carried out in a study of cytomegalovirus exposure and HLA in healthy donors. In the study overall: Among the roughly 370 genotyped donors, 81% were placed in the Caucasian-associated ancestry cluster.

This clone turned up a few times. At collection, donors were nominally healthy, but unrecorded immune exposures were probable. The CDR3 is made up of 14 amino acids. Trimming left V 3 bases short and J 5 bases short, with 11 bases between. CDR1 and CDR2 from the germline V gene are SGHVS and FNYEAQ. Primers included in the PCR were 60 Vbeta and 13 Jbeta primers. Clones were read by immunoSEQ multiplex PCR, and TCRdb kept only the in-frame ones, dropping some. The sample carries 170,000 or so clones, around 79% recorded once. V is TRBV7-6 and J is TRBJ2-1; D is possibly TRBD1 (6 bases). The sequence was obtained from a woman in her forties in good health and CMV-seronegative. Sequenced: PBMCs. The CDR3 region has the DNA TGTGCCAGCAGCTTTGGGGACACGAACAATGAGCAGTTCTTC. Residues: CASSFGDTNNEQFF.